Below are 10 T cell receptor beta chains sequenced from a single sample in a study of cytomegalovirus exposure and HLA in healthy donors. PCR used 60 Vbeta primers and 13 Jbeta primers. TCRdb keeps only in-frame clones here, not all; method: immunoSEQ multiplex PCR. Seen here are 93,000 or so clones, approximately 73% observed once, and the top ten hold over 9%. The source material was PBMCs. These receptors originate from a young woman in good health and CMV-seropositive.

CDR3 loop: CASSPVLATGAAYGYTF. DNA for the CDR3: TGTGCCAGCAGCCCCGTCCTCGCGACAGGGGCGGCCTATGGCTACACCTTC. This sequence joins TRBV7-9 and TRBJ1-2; 8 positions agree with TRBD1. Germline lookup yields CDR1 SEHNR and CDR2 FQNEAQ (reference sequence). The junction had 15 bases not matched to a gene; V was cut back by 5 bases and J by 4 bases. The length of the CDR3 is 17 residues.

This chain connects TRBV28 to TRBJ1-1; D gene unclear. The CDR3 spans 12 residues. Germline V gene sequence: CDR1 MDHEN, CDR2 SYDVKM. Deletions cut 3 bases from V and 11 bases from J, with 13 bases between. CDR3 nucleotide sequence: TGTGCCAGCAGTTTGGTGGCCGGGTGGGCTTTCTTT. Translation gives CASSLVAGWAFF.

The CDR3 loop is CASRTSGAMGDEQFF. For the CDR3, the DNA is TGTGCCAGCAGAACCAGCGGGGCCATGGGGGATGAGCAGTTCTTC. V is TRBV6-6 and J is TRBJ2-1; 7 positions match TRBD2. This CDR3 contains 15 residues. Germline trimming cut 6 bases from V and 8 bases from J; bases unmatched to any gene: 13. Per the germline V gene, CDR1 is MNHNY and CDR2 is SVGAGI (reference sequence).

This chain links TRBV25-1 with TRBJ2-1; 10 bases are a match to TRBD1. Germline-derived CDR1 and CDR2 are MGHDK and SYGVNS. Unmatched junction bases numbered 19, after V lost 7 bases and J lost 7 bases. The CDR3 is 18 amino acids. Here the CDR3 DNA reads TGTGCCAGCACCTCACCACCAGACAGGGGGCTCGGACCGAATGAGCAGTTCTTC. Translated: CASTSPPDRGLGPNEQFF.

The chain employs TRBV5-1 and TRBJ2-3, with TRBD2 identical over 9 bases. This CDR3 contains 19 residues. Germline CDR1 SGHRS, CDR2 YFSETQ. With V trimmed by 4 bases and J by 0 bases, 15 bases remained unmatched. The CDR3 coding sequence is TGCGCCAGCAGCAGAGCGGGGGGACTTCAAACGAGCAGCACAGATACGCAGTATTTT. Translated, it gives CASSRAGGLQTSSTDTQYF.

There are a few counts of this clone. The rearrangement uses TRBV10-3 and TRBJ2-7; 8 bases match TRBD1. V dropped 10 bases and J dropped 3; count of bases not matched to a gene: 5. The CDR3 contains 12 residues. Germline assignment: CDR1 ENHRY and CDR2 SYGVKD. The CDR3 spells CATQGVDYEQYF. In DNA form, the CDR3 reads TGTGCCACACAGGGGGTAGACTACGAGCAGTACTTC.

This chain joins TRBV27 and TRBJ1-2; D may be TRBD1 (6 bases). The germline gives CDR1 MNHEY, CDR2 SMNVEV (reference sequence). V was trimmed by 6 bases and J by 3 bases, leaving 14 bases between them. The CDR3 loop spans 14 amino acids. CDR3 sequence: CASRDADRYYGYTF. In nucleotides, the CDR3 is TGTGCCAGCAGGGATGCTGACAGGTACTATGGCTACACCTTC.

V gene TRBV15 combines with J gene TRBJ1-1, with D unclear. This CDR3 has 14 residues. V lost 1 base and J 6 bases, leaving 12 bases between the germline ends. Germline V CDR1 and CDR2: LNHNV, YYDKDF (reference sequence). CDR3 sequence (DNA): TGTGCCACCAGCAGAGCCACAGAATCGCCTGAAGCTTTCTTT. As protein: CATSRATESPEAFF.

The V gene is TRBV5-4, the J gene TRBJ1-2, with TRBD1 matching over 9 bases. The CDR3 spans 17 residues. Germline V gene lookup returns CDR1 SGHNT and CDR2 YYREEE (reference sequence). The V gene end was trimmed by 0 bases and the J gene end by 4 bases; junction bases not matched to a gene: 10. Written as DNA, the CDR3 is TGTGCCAGCAGCTTGGGGACTTCGGGACAGGGCCCCTATGGCTACACCTTC. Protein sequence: CASSLGTSGQGPYGYTF.

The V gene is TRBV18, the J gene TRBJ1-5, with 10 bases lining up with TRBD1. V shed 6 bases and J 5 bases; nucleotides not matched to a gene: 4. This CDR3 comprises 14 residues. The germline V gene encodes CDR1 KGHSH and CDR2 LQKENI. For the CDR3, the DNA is TGTGCCAGCTCCCCGGACAGGGGGTATCAGCCCCAGCATTTT. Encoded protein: CASSPDRGYQPQHF.